This TCR beta chain emerged from a study of T cells in Graves' hyperthyroidism and ophthalmopathy. Study in general: Initial diagnosis, before any treatment, was when peripheral blood was collected.

Amplified TCR beta CDR3 regions derived from RNA transcripts. RT-PCR in the first round (using the HTBI primer set) targeted the TCR CDR3. A single record per CDR3 protein comes from TCRdb applying MiXCR to the multiplex PCR reads. The table includes some 350,000 distinct CDR3 sequences, about a sixth detected once. Study-level points and caveats: Ophthalmopathy stood apart from stable hyperthyroidism in a 13 V-J model.

Hyperthyroidism was newly diagnosed in patients aged 18 to 65 (duration under 2 months). This clonotype was observed many times. Its matching antigen is unknown. The junction had 6 bases not matched to a gene; V was cut back by 4 bases and J by 8 bases. CDR3 length: 15 amino acids. The germline V gene has CDR1 KGHDR and CDR2 SFDVKD. The sequence came from a woman younger than 30 with Graves' hyperthyroidism that later progressed to Graves' ophthalmopathy. The specimen sequenced was blood. The chain employs TRBV24-1 and TRBJ1-4, with 10 positions matching TRBD1. The CDR3 here is CATSDGGTGDEKLFF. The CDR3 DNA sequence: TGTGCCACCAGTGACGGGGGGACAGGGGACGAAAAACTGTTTTTT.